A single sample gave rise to the 21 T cell receptor beta chains below, sequenced in a study of shared clonotypes between healthy human individuals. Only CD45RO-negative cells positively selected for CCR7 counted as naive CD8 cells, so terminally differentiated effector memory CD45RA+ cells were excluded. Repertoires were generated with immunoSEQ multiplex PCR, while TCRdb's copy carries only in-frame clones and drops some. The sample includes some 2 million clones, approximately 94% seen only once; the top ten take approximately 1.2%. Material: naive CD8+ T cells sorted from blood. These receptors all stem from a man in his late teens or twenties in good health.

The J gene is TRBJ2-7, the V gene TRBV10-3; 8 bases agree with TRBD2. Germline V CDR1 and CDR2: ENHRY, SYGVKD. The ends lost 0 bases at V and 4 bases at J; junction bases unmatched: 5. The CDR3 spans 15 residues. CDR3 nucleotide sequence: TGTGCCATCAGTGAGTCAGGGACTAGTTTTTACGAGCAGTACTTC. Translation gives CAISESGTSFYEQYF.

This chain links TRBV27 with TRBJ1-4, with D unclear. The CDR3 is made up of 15 amino acids. Looked up from germline, CDR1 is MNHEY and CDR2 is SMNVEV (reference sequence). The V end was cut by 0 bases, the J end by 3 bases, with 8 bases between. The CDR3 region is CASSLSVAANEKLFF. CDR3 sequence (DNA): TGTGCCAGCAGTTTATCGGTGGCGGCTAATGAAAAACTGTTTTTT.

The chain couples TRBV6-5 to TRBJ2-3, with 9 bases matching TRBD1. The CDR3 sequence is 15 residues long. CDR1 and CDR2 (germline): MNHEY, SVGAGI. V trimming: 2 bases; J trimming: 5 bases; junction bases outside the gene matches: 5. The CDR3 sequence: CASSYAGTGQDTQYF. CDR3 DNA: TGTGCCAGCAGTTACGCCGGGACAGGGCAAGATACGCAGTATTTT.

This chain links TRBV27 with TRBJ2-3, with D maybe TRBD1 (5 bases). Germline CDR1 reads MNHEY; CDR2 reads SMNVEV (reference sequence). The CDR3 is 16 amino acids. V was cut by 2 bases and J by 0 bases, with 12 bases left in between. The CDR3 protein is CASSLGASSSTDTQYF. DNA of the CDR3: TGTGCCAGCAGTTTAGGGGCATCTTCTAGCACAGATACGCAGTATTTT.

The V gene is TRBV5-1, the J gene TRBJ1-1; D is unclear. Per the germline V gene, CDR1 is SGHRS and CDR2 is YFSETQ. The CDR3 loop spans 15 amino acids. The V end was cut by 1 base, the J end by 3 bases, with 13 bases between. CDR3: CASSLFFESYTEAFF. The CDR3 DNA is TGCGCCAGCAGCTTGTTTTTCGAGAGTTACACTGAAGCTTTCTTT.

The chain couples TRBV19 to TRBJ1-1; 7 bases match TRBD1. Germline loops: CDR1 LNHDA, CDR2 SQIVND (reference sequence). The V segment lost 6 bases and the J segment 4 bases; nucleotides outside the gene matches: 11. The CDR3 totals 15 residues. As DNA, the CDR3 is TGTGCCAGTAGGGTCGACAGGGAGGCGGTCACTGAAGCTTTCTTT. This sequence encodes CASRVDREAVTEAFF.

The chain couples TRBV5-1 to TRBJ2-2; 9 bases agree with TRBD2. Germline assignment: CDR1 SGHRS and CDR2 YFSETQ. Losses at the gene ends were 0 bases for V and 5 bases for J; bases not matched to a gene: 8. The CDR3 runs 17 residues. The CDR3 region is CASSLVAGAGLTGELFF. CDR3 in DNA: TGCGCCAGCAGCTTGGTAGCGGGAGCGGGACTTACCGGGGAGCTGTTTTTT.

The J gene is TRBJ2-7, the V gene TRBV5-4; 11 bases fit TRBD2. Germline V gene lookup returns CDR1 SGHNT and CDR2 YYREEE (reference sequence). With 10 bases clipped from V and 4 bases from J, the junction kept 10 bases outside the gene matches. This CDR3 region has 14 residues. In nucleotides, the CDR3 is TGTGCCTTCATGACCGGGACTAGCGGATACGAGCAGTACTTC. The encoded protein is CAFMTGTSGYEQYF.

This clone was seen once. The CDR3 DNA reads TGTGCCTGGAGTGTCCTAGCGGGGGAAACAGATACGCAGTATTTT. It translates to CAWSVLAGETDTQYF. The chain is built from TRBV30 and TRBJ2-3; TRBD2 aligns across 10 bases. CDR1 and CDR2 (germline): GTSNPN, SVGIG (reference sequence). V lost 0 bases, J lost 3 bases, and 3 bases stayed unmatched. There are 15 residues in the CDR3.

The chain uses TRBV27 and TRBJ1-1; no definite D call. Per the germline V gene, CDR1 is MNHEY and CDR2 is SMNVEV (reference sequence). The CDR3 sequence is 13 residues long. Trimming stripped 9 bases from V and 6 bases from J, with 17 bases between. The CDR3 loop is CASGAQAPPEAFF. The CDR3 DNA reads TGTGCCAGTGGTGCCCAGGCTCCCCCTGAAGCTTTCTTT.

The chain employs TRBV13 and TRBJ2-3; the D call may be TRBD1 or TRBD2 (5 bases each). This CDR3 is 15 amino acids long. The germline V gene encodes CDR1 PRHDT and CDR2 FYEKMQ (reference sequence). With 5 bases removed from V and 5 bases from J, the gap between germline ends came to 17 bases. Here the CDR3 reads CASSHRSPGRDTQYF. The CDR3 DNA sequence: TGTGCCAGCAGCCACAGGTCCCCGGGAAGAGATACGCAGTATTTT.

There are a few counts of this clone. Other nucleotide sequences from this sample produce the same CDR3. The chain carries TRBV4-1 and TRBJ2-7, with D hard to call. Germline values: CDR1 MGHRA, CDR2 YSYEKL. The CDR3 is 13 residues long. V lost 3 bases, J lost 7 bases, and 13 bases lay in between. As DNA, the CDR3 is TGCGCCAGCAGCCAGGATAGAGGTTGGGAGCAGTACTTC. Protein sequence: CASSQDRGWEQYF.

This clone was seen just once. The V and J genes are TRBV30 and TRBJ1-4; D gene uncertain. The CDR3 is 13 amino acids. The germline CDR1 and CDR2 sequences are GTSNPN and SVGIG (reference sequence). V lost 2 bases, J lost 7 bases, and 11 bases lay in between. The CDR3: CAWSSLMSEKLFF. The CDR3 DNA sequence: TGTGCCTGGAGTAGTTTAATGAGTGAAAAACTGTTTTTT.

The genes are TRBV6-6 and TRBJ2-5; no clear D. The germline V gene encodes CDR1 MNHNY and CDR2 SVGAGI (reference sequence). This CDR3 region has 14 residues. V lost 3 bases to trimming and J lost 3 bases, with 11 bases between them. CDR3 in amino acids: CASSYFNSEETQYF. The CDR3 DNA reads TGTGCCAGCAGTTATTTTAACTCGGAAGAGACCCAGTACTTC.

The rearrangement links TRBV2 to TRBJ2-1, with TRBD2 as a possible D gene (5 bases). The V and J ends lost 0 bases and 9 bases respectively, with 18 bases between them. Germline-derived CDR1 and CDR2 are SNHLY and FYNNEI. The length of the CDR3 is 16 residues. The CDR3 DNA is TGTGCCAGCAGTGAAGCGCTTCGGACTCCGGCGGGTGAGCAGTTCTTC. Protein: CASSEALRTPAGEQFF.

About this clone: Other nucleotide sequences in the sample specify the same CDR3. The V and J genes are TRBV10-2 and TRBJ2-7, with D perhaps matching TRBD1 (6 bases). V lost 4 bases, J lost 4 bases, and 8 bases lay in between. The CDR3 is made up of 12 amino acids. Per the germline V gene, CDR1 is WSHSY and CDR2 is SAAADI. The chain's CDR3 is CASSGTGYEQYF. CDR3 nucleotides: TGCGCCAGCAGTGGAACAGGGTACGAGCAGTACTTC.

The V gene is TRBV7-3, the J gene TRBJ2-7, with D perhaps matching TRBD1 (6 bases). There are 14 residues in the CDR3. V shed 1 base and J shed 3 bases, with 10 bases lying between them. Germline assignment: CDR1 SGHTA and CDR2 FQGTGA. In DNA form, the CDR3 reads TGTGCCAGCAGCTTAAAGCCAGGGGTCTACGAGCAGTACTTC. It translates to CASSLKPGVYEQYF.

The chain employs TRBV2 and TRBJ2-2; 9 nucleotides line up with TRBD1. The germline V gene has CDR1 SNHLY and CDR2 FYNNEI. The V and J ends lost 2 bases and 2 bases, in that order; junction bases with no gene match: 3. The CDR3 totals 16 residues. This CDR3 reads CASSEWDRVNTGELFF. Here the CDR3 DNA reads TGTGCCAGCAGTGAATGGGACAGGGTTAACACCGGGGAGCTGTTTTTT.

The chain links TRBV27 to TRBJ2-3; 7 nucleotides align to TRBD2. CDR3 length equals 15 residues. V shed 2 bases, J shed 1 base, and the junction held 3 bases outside the gene matches. Looked up from germline, CDR1 is MNHEY and CDR2 is SMNVEV (reference sequence). The CDR3 loop reads CASSLLADGTDTQYF. DNA for the CDR3: TGTGCCAGCAGTTTACTAGCGGACGGCACAGATACGCAGTATTTT.

Details on this clone: Other DNA sequences within the sample encode an identical CDR3. The J gene is TRBJ2-7, the V gene TRBV5-4; the match to TRBD1 covers 10 bases. Germline lookup yields CDR1 SGHNT and CDR2 YYREEE (reference sequence). The CDR3 runs to 14 residues. With 0 bases clipped from V and 4 bases from J, the junction kept 1 base outside the gene matches. CDR3 sequence: CASSLGDRGYEQYF. The CDR3, as DNA: TGTGCCAGCAGCTTGGGGGACAGGGGTTACGAGCAGTACTTC. The variable domain in full, completed from reference TRBV5-4 and TRBJ2-7, reads ETGVTQSPTHLIKTRGQQVTLRCSSQSGHNTVSWYQQALGQGPQFIFQYYREEENGRGNFPPRFSGLQFPNYSSELNVNALELDDSALYLCASSLGDRGYEQYFGPGTRLTVT.

The V gene is TRBV9, the J gene TRBJ2-1, with 15 bases matching TRBD2. V dropped 4 bases and J dropped 6; count of bases not matched to a gene: 8. Germline loops: CDR1 SGDLS, CDR2 YYNGEE. The CDR3 is 17 residues long. The CDR3 loop is CASSLGLAGGPGNEQFF. Written as DNA, the CDR3 is TGTGCCAGCAGCCTTGGACTAGCGGGAGGGCCCGGCAATGAGCAGTTCTTC.